Below, 3 T cell receptor beta chains from the same sample are listed, as sequenced in a study of T cell changes during pregnancy in multiple sclerosis. Generated by immunoSEQ multiplex PCR, the TCRdb table keeps only in-frame clones and is missing some. The sample includes about 38,000 clones, about nine tenths seen only once; the top ten take 9% to 13%. This specimen consisted of CD8+ T cells from peripheral blood mononuclear cells, obtained after pregnancy. The receptors here all came from a female donor with multiple sclerosis, enrolled in a pregnancy study.

The rearrangement links TRBV30 to TRBJ1-6, with 8 nucleotides matching TRBD1. Trimming removed 7 bases from V and 10 bases from J; junction bases left unmatched: 6. Germline lookup yields CDR1 GTSNPN and CDR2 SVGIG (reference sequence). The CDR3 is 12 amino acids. The CDR3 region has the DNA TGTGCCTTAACAGGGGGAGGCTCACCCCTCCACTTT. Translated: CALTGGGSPLHF.

The chain combines TRBV7-9 with TRBJ2-2, with D maybe TRBD1 (6 bases). The CDR3 contains 13 residues. The V gene lost 5 bases and the J gene lost 4 bases, with 8 bases spanning the gap. Germline V lookup: CDR1 SEHNR, CDR2 FQNEAQ (reference sequence). The CDR3 spells CASSKGGTGELFF. Written as DNA, the CDR3 is TGTGCCAGCAGCAAAGGGGGCACCGGGGAGCTGTTTTTT.

The V gene is TRBV13, the J gene TRBJ2-2; TRBD1 aligns across 7 bases. This CDR3 has 17 residues. The germline V gene has CDR1 PRHDT and CDR2 FYEKMQ (reference sequence). V was pared by 0 bases and J by 2 bases, with 6 bases of the junction left unmatched. CDR3 amino acids: CASSLGIYRGNTGELFF. The DNA of the CDR3 is TGTGCCAGCAGCTTAGGGATCTACAGGGGCAACACCGGGGAGCTGTTTTTT.